This T cell receptor beta chain was recorded in a study of beta chain features in type 1 diabetes. The study reverse transcribed the entire isolated RNA, so it sequenced expressed TCRB transcripts. Regulatory, naive and central memory T cell samples averaged around 3.6 million reads. TCRdb's table, derived via immunoSEQ multiplex PCR, lists solely in-frame clones and lacks some. The sample lists roughly 290,000 clones; approximately 16% were seen once. This CDR3 spans 15 amino acids. V lost 5 bases to trimming and J lost 6 bases; unmatched junction nucleotides: 7. Looked up from germline, CDR1 is SGHTA and CDR2 is FQGNSA. Points on this clone: The antigen remains undetermined.

Study-wide results and caveats: Type 1 diabetes patients had moderately but significantly shorter TCRB CDR3s in all four CD4+ subsets. Sampled from patients, naive, central memory and Treg TCRB repertoires appeared more similar than those sampled from healthy donors. A cDNA-based sequencing approach could over-represent cells with high TCR expression. In type 1 diabetes patients, VDJ junctions had fewer insertions; deletions at these junctions were more frequent.

This TCR came from a man aged 18 to 30 with type 1 diabetes. V is TRBV7-2 and J is TRBJ2-1; 10 nucleotides match TRBD2. Sequenced input: naive CD4+ T cells from blood. The CDR3 spells CASSHAPSGSNEQFF. The CDR3 DNA follows: TGTGCCAGCAGCCACGCTCCTAGCGGGAGCAATGAGCAGTTCTTC.